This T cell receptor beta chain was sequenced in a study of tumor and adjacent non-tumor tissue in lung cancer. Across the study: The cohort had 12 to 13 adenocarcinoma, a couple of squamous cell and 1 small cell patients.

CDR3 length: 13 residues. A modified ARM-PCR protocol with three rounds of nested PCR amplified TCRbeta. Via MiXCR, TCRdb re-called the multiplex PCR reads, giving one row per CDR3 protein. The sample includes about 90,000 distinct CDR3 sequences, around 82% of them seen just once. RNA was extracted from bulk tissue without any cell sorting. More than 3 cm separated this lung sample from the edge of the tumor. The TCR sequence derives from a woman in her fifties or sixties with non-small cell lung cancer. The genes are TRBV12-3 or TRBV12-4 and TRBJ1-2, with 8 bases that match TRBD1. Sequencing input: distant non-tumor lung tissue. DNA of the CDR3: TGTGTCAACAGTCCGGGACAGGACTATGGCTACACCTTC. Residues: CVNSPGQDYGYTF.